In this sample, the clone carrying this T cell receptor (beta chain) turned up many times. Antigen: not known. These data come from a study of T cell repertoires in cytomegalovirus infection. Each CDR3 protein gets one entry after TCRdb re-called the reads with MiXCR. The sample holds around 130,000 distinct CDR3 sequences, more than 20% seen once. The receptor was derived from a human donor in good health (CMV status not recorded). Some clones in this sample may be carry-over from other donors' samples. Sequenced sample: PBMCs, sequenced either directly or after in vitro stimulation (not recorded which).

CDR3 region: CASSPTGGNEKLFF. The CDR3 DNA sequence: TGTGCCAGCAGTCCAACAGGGGGTAATGAAAAACTGTTTTTT. The chain links TRBV7-2 to TRBJ1-4, with TRBD1 matching over 8 bases. The CDR3 totals 14 residues. In germline, CDR1 is SGHTA, CDR2 FQGNSA. Trimming removed 6 bases from V and 4 bases from J; junction bases left unmatched: 4.